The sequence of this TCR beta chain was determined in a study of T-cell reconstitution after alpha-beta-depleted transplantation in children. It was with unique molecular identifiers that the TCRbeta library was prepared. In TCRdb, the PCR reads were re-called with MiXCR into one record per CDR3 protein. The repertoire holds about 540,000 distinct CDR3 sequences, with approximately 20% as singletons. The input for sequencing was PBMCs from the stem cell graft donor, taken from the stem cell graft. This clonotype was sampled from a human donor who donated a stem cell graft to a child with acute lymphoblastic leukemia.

CDR3 loop: CSVDDRGHGTEAFF. DNA of the CDR3: TGCAGCGTTGACGACAGGGGGCACGGCACTGAAGCTTTCTTT. This sequence joins TRBV29-1 and TRBJ1-1, with 10 bases aligning to TRBD1. The germline gives CDR1 SQVTM, CDR2 ANQGSEA. The trim removed 3 bases at V and 4 bases at J, leaving 5 bases unmatched. The CDR3 sequence is 14 residues long.